The 19 T cell receptor beta chains below all came from one sample that was sequenced in a study of PD-1 blockade in classical Hodgkin lymphoma. Each and every patient relapsed after autologous stem cell transplantation, and patients got differing brentuximab vedotin exposure. The protocol was immunoSEQ multiplex PCR, while the TCRdb copy is restricted to in-frame clones and leaves out a portion. The sample has nearly 25,000 clones, over 70% seen once. This sample comprised peripheral blood mononuclear cells (PBMCs), obtained at baseline. All receptors come from a human donor with classical Hodgkin lymphoma.

The V gene is TRBV13, the J gene TRBJ2-5; D call uncertain. The J call may be in error: the DNA end matches TRBJ2-7 better. This CDR3 has 15 residues. CDR1 and CDR2 (germline): PRHDT, FYEKMQ (reference sequence). The CDR3, as DNA: TGTGCCAGCACCCCGAAATGGGGTCCCTCCTACGAGCAGTACTTC. Residues: CASTPKWGPSYEQYF.

The rearrangement links TRBV5-4 to TRBJ2-2; 12 nucleotides agree with TRBD2. This CDR3 is built from 16 residues. Germline V gene data show CDR1 as SGHNT and CDR2 as YYREEE (reference sequence). V lost 5 bases to trimming and J lost 7 bases; unmatched junction nucleotides: 9. For the CDR3, the DNA is TGTGCCAGCAGTTGGACTAGCGGGGTTTACGGCGGGGAGCTGTTTTTT. This translates into CASSWTSGVYGGELFF.

This clone was counted a single time. The V gene is TRBV25-1, the J gene TRBJ2-7, with 8 bases identical to TRBD1. The V segment lost 5 bases and the J segment 5 bases; nucleotides outside the gene matches: 8. This CDR3 region has 14 residues. Germline V gene sequence: CDR1 MGHDK, CDR2 SYGVNS. The CDR3 region is CASSSLRGQDEQYF. CDR3 DNA: TGTGCCAGCAGTTCTCTCAGGGGGCAGGACGAGCAGTACTTC.

The chain is built from TRBV5-6 and TRBJ2-3; D gene ambiguous. Per the germline V gene, CDR1 is SGHDT and CDR2 is YYEEEE. This CDR3 has 14 amino acids. Deletions cut 5 bases from V and 0 bases from J, with 10 bases between. The CDR3 DNA sequence: TGTGCCAGCAGGAGAACAGTAAGCACAGATACGCAGTATTTT. Translated: CASRRTVSTDTQYF. Full variable domain (remainder filled in from reference TRBV5-6 and TRBJ2-3): DAGVTQSPTHLIKTRGQQVTLRCSPKSGHDTVSWYQQALGQGPQFIFQYYEEEERQRGNFPDRFSGHQFPNYSSELNVNALLLGDSALYLCASRRTVSTDTQYFGPGTRLTVL.

The V and J genes are TRBV6-5 and TRBJ2-5; D unclear. From germline, CDR1 is MNHEY and CDR2 SVGAGI. The CDR3 length is 10 residues. Trimming shortened V by 8 bases and J by 4 bases, and 5 bases separated the two germline ends. In DNA, the CDR3 is TGTGCCAGCGGGCGAGAGACCCAGTACTTC. This encodes CASGRETQYF.

The chain recombines TRBV7-9 with TRBJ1-1, with D uncertain. V gave up 5 bases and J gave up 4 bases, with 8 bases separating them. The CDR3 has 12 amino acids. Germline values: CDR1 SEHNR, CDR2 FQNEAQ (reference sequence). CDR3 sequence (DNA): TGTGCCAGCAGCCGGGGTACCACTGAAGCTTTCTTT. Its protein is CASSRGTTEAFF.

This CDR3 reads CASSLEGANTEAFF. The CDR3 region has the DNA TGTGCCAGCAGTTTAGAGGGGGCAAACACTGAAGCTTTCTTT. This sequence joins TRBV28 and TRBJ1-1; 7 nucleotides match TRBD1. Unmatched junction bases numbered 2, after V lost 2 bases and J lost 2 bases. Germline CDR1 MDHEN, CDR2 SYDVKM. The length of the CDR3 is 14 residues.

V is TRBV9 and J is TRBJ2-1; D tentatively reads TRBD1 or TRBD2 (5 bases each). The length of the CDR3 is 15 residues. Germline V gives CDR1 SGDLS, CDR2 YYNGEE. The V end lost 0 bases, the J end lost 8 bases, and 15 bases lay between the germline ends. DNA of the CDR3: TGTGCCAGCAGCGTAGGATCGAGGGGCCGCGATGAGCAGTTCTTC. It translates to CASSVGSRGRDEQFF.

The chain has TRBV6-1 and TRBJ1-2; D remains ambiguous. The germline V gene has CDR1 MNHNS and CDR2 SASEGT. With 1 base removed from V and 4 bases from J, the gap between germline ends came to 19 bases. The CDR3 runs 17 residues. The CDR3 DNA sequence: TGTGCCAGCAGTGAAGGGACCCGGAAACAGTGGAGCTATGGCTACACCTTC. It specifies CASSEGTRKQWSYGYTF.

The chain has TRBV27 and TRBJ2-5; perhaps TRBD2 as D (7 bases). V shed 2 bases and J shed 5 bases, with 21 bases lying between them. CDR3 length: 17 residues. Germline values: CDR1 MNHEY, CDR2 SMNVEV (reference sequence). The CDR3 nucleotides read TGTGCCAGCAGTTTAACCGTCGCGGGGGCGGGCGGGGAGACCCAGTACTTC. It translates to CASSLTVAGAGGETQYF.

This clone was recorded a few times. For the CDR3, the DNA is TGTGCCAGTAGTATAGCCGGGACAGGGGGAGGAGAGACCCAGTACTTC. Translation gives CASSIAGTGGGETQYF. The gene calls are TRBV19 and TRBJ2-5, with 11 positions matching TRBD1. V was pared by 1 base and J by 4 bases, with 5 bases of the junction left unmatched. Germline loops: CDR1 LNHDA, CDR2 SQIVND (reference sequence). The CDR3 is 16 residues long.

The chain joins TRBV7-2 to TRBJ2-7; tentative D call: TRBD1 (7 bases). Trimming removed 7 bases from V and 3 bases from J, with 25 bases in between. The CDR3 is 17 residues long. The germline V gene has CDR1 SGHTA and CDR2 FQGNSA. The CDR3 nucleotides read TGTGCCAGCACACAGGGGAAAGGGGGAGGTCACTACTACGAGCAGTACTTC. It encodes CASTQGKGGGHYYEQYF.

This clone showed up just a few times. V and J are TRBV15 and TRBJ1-5, with D unresolved. Germline V gene data show CDR1 as LNHNV and CDR2 as YYDKDF (reference sequence). There are 15 residues in the CDR3. V dropped 4 bases and J dropped 2 bases, with 12 bases sitting between them. CDR3 protein: CATSISGSGNQPQHF. The CDR3 DNA reads TGTGCCACCAGCATCTCGGGAAGCGGCAATCAGCCCCAGCATTTT. The full variable domain, its missing parts supplied by reference TRBV15 and TRBJ1-5, is DAMVIQNPRYQVTQFGKPVTLSCSQTLNHNVMYWYQQKSSQAPKLLFHYYDKDFNNEADTPDNFQSRRPNTSFCFLDIRSPGLGDTAMYLCATSISGSGNQPQHFGDGTRLSIL.

This chain uses TRBV7-6 with TRBJ2-7, with D perhaps being TRBD1 or TRBD2 (7 bases each). Germline V CDR1 and CDR2: SGHVS, FNYEAQ. Trimming removed 2 bases from V and 2 bases from J, with 22 bases in between. CDR3 size: 18 residues. The CDR3 region has the DNA TGTGCCAGCAGCTTAAGCGCCGGGGGGCGGACAGGACCCTACGAGCAGTACTTC. It codes for CASSLSAGGRTGPYEQYF. The entire variable domain, with the rest obtained from reference TRBV7-6 and TRBJ2-7, is as follows: GAGVSQSPRYKVTKRGQDVALRCDPISGHVSLYWYRQALGQGPEFLTYFNYEAQQDKSGLPNDRFSAERPEGSISTLTIQRTEQRDSAMYRCASSLSAGGRTGPYEQYFGPGTRLTVT.

The rearrangement links TRBV6-1 to TRBJ1-2, with D hard to call. The CDR3 totals 10 residues. The V end was cut by 6 bases, the J end by 8 bases, with 7 bases between. The germline gives CDR1 MNHNS, CDR2 SASEGT. CDR3 in DNA: TGTGCCAGCAGGGTGGGGGGCTACACCTTC. Translating it yields CASRVGGYTF.

The rearrangement uses TRBV18 and TRBJ2-6, with D possibly TRBD1 on 5 matching bases. CDR3 size: 15 residues. V was cut by 4 bases and J by 0 bases, with 7 bases left in between. The germline V gene has CDR1 KGHSH and CDR2 LQKENI. CDR3 DNA: TGTGCCAGCTCACTGGACAACTCTGGGGCCAACGTCCTGACTTTC. Protein: CASSLDNSGANVLTF.

The chain uses TRBV19 and TRBJ2-7; perhaps D is TRBD1 or TRBD2 (5 bases each). CDR1 is LNHDA, CDR2 SQIVND, per germline (reference sequence). The CDR3 loop spans 16 amino acids. Trimming removed 10 bases at V and 0 bases at J, with 22 bases between. The CDR3 region has the DNA TGTGCCACCTCCCATCCCGGGGCCCGAAGCTCCTACGAGCAGTACTTC. Its translation is CATSHPGARSSYEQYF.

The V and J genes are TRBV5-4 and TRBJ2-1; 7 bases are shared with TRBD1. Germline V CDR1 and CDR2: SGHNT, YYREEE (reference sequence). The CDR3 runs 15 residues. V trimming: 1 base; J trimming: 3 bases; junction bases outside the gene matches: 4. The CDR3 loop reads CASSLIQGNYNEQFF. Here the CDR3 DNA reads TGTGCCAGCAGCTTGATACAGGGGAACTACAATGAGCAGTTCTTC.

V is TRBV15 and J is TRBJ2-3, with D tentatively TRBD1 (5 bases). V lost 1 base to trimming and J lost 5 bases, with 13 bases between them. The CDR3 contains 15 residues. Germline CDR1 is LNHNV and CDR2 is YYDKDF (reference sequence). The CDR3 DNA reads as TGTGCCACCAGCAGAGTCGACAGACGTGGAGATACGCAGTATTTT. This encodes CATSRVDRRGDTQYF.